This T cell receptor beta chain stems from a study of blood T cell repertoires in COVID-19. The wider study: COVID-19 samples from acute and convalescent phases originated in the United States, Italy and Spain.

The CDR3 length is 14 residues. Losses at the gene ends were 5 bases for V and 2 bases for J; bases not matched to a gene: 2. Germline CDR1 MGHDK, CDR2 SYGVNS. Authors' methods: Amplification of reference gene primers provided the estimated nucleated cell counts. Some clones are missing from TCRdb's copy, which holds only in-frame ones; the method was immunoSEQ multiplex PCR. V, J and clone size are those of that table, while D and trimming were read from the DNA. Counted here are more than 30,000 clones, approximately 94% occurring once; the ten biggest clones make up approximately 3.7%. This TCR was recovered from a human donor with active COVID-19. The donor label of this sample is uncertain. The chain employs TRBV25-1 and TRBJ1-3, with 8 bases matching TRBD1. Sequenced material: peripheral blood. The DNA of the CDR3 is TGTGCCAGCAGTTCGACAGGGGCTGGAAACACCATATATTTT. It encodes CASSSTGAGNTIYF.